These T cell receptor beta chains were read from a single sample in a study of shared clonotypes between healthy human individuals. Here immunoSEQ multiplex PCR was the method, and the copy in TCRdb shows in-frame clones only, minus some. Of 2 million to 3 million clones listed, approximately 94% are singletons. The sequencing input was naive CD4+ T cells sorted from blood. Every receptor here comes from a man aged 18 to 29 in good health. CDR3s include the opening cysteine and the closing phenylalanine or tryptophan. Each record gives: J gene, clone size, D gene, V gene, CDR3 DNA, CDR3 protein. A D gene is named only where the DNA matches it firmly. The size entry is marked missing in some rows and otherwise reads once, few, many or a size class.

>TRBJ2-3|-|TRBD1|TRBV7-2
TGTGCCAGCGCAAGGAAGACAGGGGGCTTCACAGATACGCAGTATTTT
CASARKTGGFTDTQYF
>TRBJ2-3|-|TRBD2|TRBV6-1
TGTGCCAGCAGTGGACTAGCGGGGTACACAGATACGCAGTATTTT
CASSGLAGYTDTQYF
>TRBJ2-7|once|-|TRBV11-2
TGTGCCAGCAGCTTAGGACAGAACTACGAGCAGTACTTC
CASSLGQNYEQYF
>TRBJ1-5|-|-|TRBV11-3
TGTGCCAGCTTTCAGGGGAATCAGCCCCAGCATTTT
CASFQGNQPQHF
>TRBJ2-6|-|TRBD1|TRBV6-1
TGTGCCAGCAGTGCCACAGGGGGAAACTCTGGGGCCAACGTCCTGACTTTC
CASSATGGNSGANVLTF
>TRBJ2-7|-|-|TRBV11-2
TGTGCCAGCAGCCCTCCCTCCTACGAGCAGTACTTC
CASSPPSYEQYF
>TRBJ2-7|-|TRBD2|TRBV10-3
TGTGCCATCAGTGGGACTAGCGGGAGTTACGAGCAGTACTTC
CAISGTSGSYEQYF
>TRBJ2-7|-|TRBD2|TRBV10-3
TGTGCCATCAGTGAGTCCGGGACTACTACCTACGAGCAGTACTTC
CAISESGTTTYEQYF
>TRBJ1-3|-|-|TRBV10-3
TGTGCCATCAGAGAAGGGATCTCTGGAAACACCATATATTTT
CAIREGISGNTIYF
>TRBJ1-4|once|TRBD1|TRBV29-1
TGCAGCGTTGGGGACAGGGTTGTTGAGGGCCTGGAAAAACTGTTTTTT
CSVGDRVVEGLEKLFF
>TRBJ1-5|-|-|TRBV25-1
TGTGCCAGCAGCGGGTCCGGGGGTCAGCCCCAGCATTTT
CASSGSGGQPQHF
>TRBJ2-7|-|TRBD2|TRBV4-1
TGCGCCAGCAGCCAAGGTTTGGGGCTAGCGGGATACGAGCAGTACTTC
CASSQGLGLAGYEQYF
>TRBJ2-3|-|-|TRBV11-3
TGTGCCAGCAGCTTAGGAGGGGAGGGCACAGATACGCAGTATTTT
CASSLGGEGTDTQYF
>TRBJ1-1|-|-|TRBV5-1
TGCGCCAGCAGCTTGGCTCGTCAGAACACTGAAGCTTTCTTT
CASSLARQNTEAFF
>TRBJ2-1|-|-|TRBV7-2
TGTGCCAGCAGCTTAATGCCTAGCGCGTACAATGAGCAGTTCTTC
CASSLMPSAYNEQFF
>TRBJ2-7|-|-|TRBV1
TGCACCAGCAGCCAAGTATGGGGGGAGCAGTACTTC
CTSSQVWGEQYF
>TRBJ2-3|once|-|TRBV7-9
TGTGCCAGCAGCTTAGTGGCCCTTCGAGATACGCAGTATTTT
CASSLVALRDTQYF
>TRBJ2-7|-|-|TRBV5-3
TGTGCCAGAAGCTTGTATCCCGGTTCCTACGAGCAGTACTTC
CARSLYPGSYEQYF
>TRBJ1-2|-|-|TRBV5-5
TGTGCCAGCAGCTTGGGGGGGAACTATGGCTACACCTTC
CASSLGGNYGYTF
>TRBJ1-6|-|TRBD1|TRBV6-4
TGTGCCAGCAGTTCCCCTCCGGGACAGTGGGGTACGGATTCACCCCTCCACTTT
CASSSPPGQWGTDSPLHF
>TRBJ1-5|-|-|TRBV5-1
TGCGCCAGCAGCCTCGGGGCGATTGCCGCGGGTCAGCCCCAGCATTTT
CASSLGAIAAGQPQHF